This T cell receptor (beta chain) was sequenced during a study of cytomegalovirus exposure and HLA in healthy donors. The PCR made use of 60 Vbeta and 13 Jbeta primers. Only in-frame clones appear in the TCRdb table, and some are missing; sequencing was by immunoSEQ multiplex PCR. The data hold 150,000 to 170,000 clones, with 65% to 80% observed a single time. CDR1 and CDR2 from the germline V gene are LNHDA and SQIVND (reference sequence). Trimming took 4 bases from V and 3 from J; bases not matched to a gene: 7. The CDR3 sequence is 15 residues long. This chain joins TRBV19 and TRBJ2-7, with 9 bases aligning to TRBD2. The sequence was collected from a woman in her thirties or forties in good health and CMV-seronegative. Input material: PBMCs. This chain's CDR3 is CASSKLAGEIYEQYF. The DNA for the CDR3 is TGTGCCAGTAGTAAATTAGCGGGAGAGATCTACGAGCAGTACTTC.